This T cell receptor beta chain derives from a study of T-cell reconstitution after alpha-beta-depleted transplantation in children. During its preparation, the TCRbeta library received unique molecular identifiers. MiXCR, run by TCRdb on the PCR reads, gives a single entry per CDR3 protein. This sample carries about 420,000 distinct CDR3 sequences, 11% of them seen once, and the ten largest clones take about 5%. The CDR3 covers 13 residues. V lost 5 bases to trimming and J lost 2 bases; unmatched junction nucleotides: 2. Germline V gives CDR1 SGHTA, CDR2 FQGNSA. Source: PBMCs from the stem cell graft donor, taken from the stem cell graft. This TCR was sampled from a human donor who donated a stem cell graft to a child with acute myeloid leukemia. The chain carries TRBV7-2 and TRBJ2-5; 7 bases are shared with TRBD2. This CDR3 reads CASSKGLQETQYF. The CDR3 DNA reads as TGTGCCAGCAGCAAGGGACTACAAGAGACCCAGTACTTC.